Listed below are T cell receptor beta chains from one sample, sequenced in a study of blood T cell repertoires in COVID-19. Sequenced by immunoSEQ multiplex PCR; TCRdb stores in-frame clones only, minus some. The top ten clones hold 6% to 6.5% of a sample with 250,000 to 350,000 clones, around 90% of them seen once. Sequencing was performed on PBMCs or T cells enriched from blood (not recorded which). All receptors derive from a woman between 40 and 55 years old who had recovered from COVID-19. CDR3s leave out the opening cysteine and the closing phenylalanine or tryptophan.

11 TRBV7-9 ASSLAGDREAF
12 TRBV6-5 ASSYFGQNYGYT
14 TRBV7-2 ASSLDLGLTGYEQF
9 TRBV12-3/TRBV12-4 ASSKGQGVF
11 TRBV28 ASSGRSYNEQF
13 TRBV10-3 ATRSGADLGETQY
12 TRBV7-2 ASSLPPRDNEQF
13 TRBV7-2 ASSPVSGSQETQY
13 TRBV10-1 ASSRTSGQYNEQF
9 TRBV27 ASGTAYEQY
14 TRBV10-3 APPRDRGTSNQPQH
13 TRBV11-2 ASSLDLGRGGELF
13 TRBV2 ASLERASGANVLT
14 TRBV7-2 ASSPRDKVQRTEAF
13 TRBV28 ASSSRGQDGETQY
13 TRBV9 ASSPQDRGPEKLF
11 TRBV19 ASLRQIGDTQY
14 TRBV24-1 ATSDVSGFTNQPQH
17 TRBV27 ASSSQIHGTPSSYNEQF
12 TRBV7-2 ASSKHPGGNTIY
15 TRBV19 ASSRTGTSGSADEQF
9 TRBV10-1 ASGRGNEQF
14 TRBV7-3 ASSPTRASGANVLT
16 TRBV14 ASSQDYDRWAGDTEAF
12 TRBV27 ASSPGTSGSEQF
13 TRBV27 ASRTFGSGQETQY
13 TRBV27 ASNHDRASTDTQY
16 TRBV7-2 ASSSRNLGTSGLQTQY
13 TRBV6-2/TRBV6-3 ASSLQGYSNQPQH
13 TRBV2 ASSETRDMSYEQY
12 TRBV5-1 ASSSGQPGNTIY